The source of this T cell receptor beta chain is a study of control samples from healthy donors and cancer patients. V was pared by 0 bases and J by 2 bases, with 10 bases between. The germline V gene encodes CDR1 SGHTA and CDR2 FQGTGA. CDR3 length: 15 residues. The repertoire was sequenced with immunoSEQ multiplex PCR; TCRdb's copy has only in-frame clones and lacks some. The repertoire holds 50,000 or so clones, with roughly 85% as singletons. The sample was PBMCs. This sequence was found in a woman in her forties or fifties with lung cancer. V and J are TRBV7-3 and TRBJ1-1; D is unresolved. CDR3 protein: CASSLTYQENTEAFF. The DNA of the CDR3 is TGTGCCAGCAGCTTAACGTACCAGGAAAACACTGAAGCTTTCTTT.